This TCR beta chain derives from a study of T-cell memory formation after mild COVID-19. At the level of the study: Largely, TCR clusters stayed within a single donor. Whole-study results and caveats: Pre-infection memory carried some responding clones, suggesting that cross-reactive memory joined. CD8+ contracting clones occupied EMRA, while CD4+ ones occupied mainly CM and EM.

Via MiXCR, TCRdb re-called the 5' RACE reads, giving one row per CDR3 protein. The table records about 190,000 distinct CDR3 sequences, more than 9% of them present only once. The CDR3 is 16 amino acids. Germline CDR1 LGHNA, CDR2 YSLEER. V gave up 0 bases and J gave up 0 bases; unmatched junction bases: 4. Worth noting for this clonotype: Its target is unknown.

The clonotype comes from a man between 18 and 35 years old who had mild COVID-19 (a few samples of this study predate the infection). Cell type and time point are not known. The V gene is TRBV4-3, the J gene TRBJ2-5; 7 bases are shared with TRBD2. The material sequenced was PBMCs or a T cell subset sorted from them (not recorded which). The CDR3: CASSQETGGHQETQYF. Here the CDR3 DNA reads TGCGCCAGCAGCCAAGAGACGGGGGGTCACCAAGAGACCCAGTACTTC.